Listed below are T cell receptor beta chains from one sample, sequenced in a study of blood T cell repertoires in COVID-19. The table came from immunoSEQ multiplex PCR; TCRdb's copy has only in-frame clones and leaves some out. The sample lists under 350,000 clones; around 85% were seen once. Sequenced input: PBMCs or T cells enriched from blood (not recorded which). The source is a woman aged 40 to 50 with acute COVID-19. Each CDR3 is given with its conserved first and last residue. D genes are given only for firm matches. The size field is filled for only some rows; it gives once, few, many or a size class.

TRBJ1-2,TRBD1,TRBV3-1/TRBV3-2,-,TGTGCCAGCAGCCTAGGGACAGGGCATGGCTACACCTTC,CASSLGTGHGYTF
TRBJ2-4,-,TRBV10-3,-,TGTGCCATCAGTGAGCCCATCGAGGAGGGGGCGGGTAGGGCCAAAAACATTCAGTACTTC,CAISEPIEEGAGRAKNIQYF
TRBJ2-4,TRBD2,TRBV7-2,-,TGTGCCAGCAGCTTAGTCGGACTAGTCGGGGGCATTCAGTACTTC,CASSLVGLVGGIQYF
TRBJ2-7,-,TRBV7-2,-,TGTGCCAGCAGCTTAGCGATAGGGCAGGGTTTTTACGAGCAGTACTTC,CASSLAIGQGFYEQYF
TRBJ2-3,-,TRBV7-3,-,TGTGCCAGCAGCTTAATCGGAAGGGGGACAGATACGCAGTATTTT,CASSLIGRGTDTQYF
TRBJ1-2,-,TRBV5-4,-,TGTGCCAGCAGCCCCAGACAGAATCATGGCTACACCTTC,CASSPRQNHGYTF
TRBJ2-7,TRBD2,TRBV19,-,TGTGCCACCAGAAGGGAGGGAACCTACGAGCAGTACTTC,CATRREGTYEQYF
TRBJ1-2,-,TRBV5-8,-,TGTGCCAGCAGCTTGTTCTCTTATGGCTACACCTTC,CASSLFSYGYTF
TRBJ1-6,-,TRBV14,-,TGTGCCAGCAGCCAAGCAGGGCTTGGGTCACCCCTCCACTTT,CASSQAGLGSPLHF
TRBJ1-1,-,TRBV9,-,TGTGCCAGCAGCGTAGCGCCCCAGGGGACGAACACTGAAGCTTTCTTT,CASSVAPQGTNTEAFF
TRBJ2-2,TRBD1,TRBV27,few,TGTGCCAGCAGGAGACAGGGGATCACCGGGGAGCTGTTTTTT,CASRRQGITGELFF
TRBJ2-7,-,TRBV3-1/TRBV3-2,-,TGTGCCAGCAGCCAAGGCGACAGTATCTACGAGCAGTACTTC,CASSQGDSIYEQYF
TRBJ2-5,-,TRBV7-2,once,TGTGCCAGCAGCTTAGCGGCAAGACAAGAGACCCAGTACTTC,CASSLAARQETQYF
TRBJ1-1,-,TRBV6-5,-,TGTGCCAGCAGACCACCGGGGTACACTGAAGCTTTCTTT,CASRPPGYTEAFF
TRBJ2-7,TRBD1,TRBV5-1,-,TGCGCCAGCAGCTTGGAAGGGACAGGGGTAAGGGAGCAGTACTTC,CASSLEGTGVREQYF
TRBJ1-1,TRBD1,TRBV7-9,-,TGTGCCAGCAGCTTGGGGTACAGGGGGACTGAAGCTTTCTTT,CASSLGYRGTEAFF
TRBJ1-6,-,TRBV7-2,-,TGTGCCAGCAGCTTGGGACAAATTAATTCACCCCTCCACTTT,CASSLGQINSPLHF
TRBJ2-2,-,TRBV5-6,-,TGTGCCAGCAGCTTGGAAGCGGTCACCCCTCTGAACACCGGGGAGCTGTTTTTT,CASSLEAVTPLNTGELFF
TRBJ2-7,-,TRBV7-8,once,TGTGCCAGCAGCCCAGCACTAGTTCGGGGGCAGTACTTC,CASSPALVRGQYF
TRBJ2-5,TRBD2,TRBV15,-,TGTGCCACCGTCGCTAGACTAGCGGTCCAAGAGACCCAGTACTTC,CATVARLAVQETQYF
TRBJ2-5,TRBD1,TRBV7-6,-,TGTGCCAGCAGCTTAGCGCGTGTAGGGGGCTTGGAGACCCAGTACTTC,CASSLARVGGLETQYF
TRBJ2-1,TRBD2,TRBV7-9,once,TGTGCCAGTACCTCCGGACTAGTAATCTATGAGCAGTTCTTC,CASTSGLVIYEQFF
TRBJ1-2,-,TRBV10-3,few,TGTGCCATCAGTGCCAAGGACAGTAGGGGCTACACCTTC,CAISAKDSRGYTF
TRBJ2-2,TRBD2,TRBV7-8,-,TGTGCCAGCAGCTCCAATGAGGGCGGCGGGGGGGCCTACGGGGAGCTGTTTTTT,CASSSNEGGGGAYGELFF
TRBJ2-3,-,TRBV6-5,-,TGTGCCAGCTTGAGGGGGGGCCGCGCAGATACGCAGTATTTT,CASLRGGRADTQYF
TRBJ1-1,-,TRBV12-3/TRBV12-4,-,TGTGCCAGCAGTTTATGGGAGACTGAAGCTTTCTTT,CASSLWETEAFF
TRBJ2-7,-,TRBV5-5,-,TGTGCCAGCAGCTCAATTCCACAGGTGATCGGGTCCTACGAGCAGTACTTC,CASSSIPQVIGSYEQYF
TRBJ1-1,-,TRBV18,-,TGTGCCAGCTCACCCCAGGGCAGGGCGGACACTGAAGCTTTCTTT,CASSPQGRADTEAFF